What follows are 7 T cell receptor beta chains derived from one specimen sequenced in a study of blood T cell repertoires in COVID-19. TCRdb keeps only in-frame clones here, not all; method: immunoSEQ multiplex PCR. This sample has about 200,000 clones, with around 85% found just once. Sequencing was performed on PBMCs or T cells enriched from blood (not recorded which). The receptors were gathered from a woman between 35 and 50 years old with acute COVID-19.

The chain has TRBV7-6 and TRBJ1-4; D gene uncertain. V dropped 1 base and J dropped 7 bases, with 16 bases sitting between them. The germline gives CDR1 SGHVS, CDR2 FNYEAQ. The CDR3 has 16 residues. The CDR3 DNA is TGTGCCAGCAGCTTAGGTCTAGGGAGGAGGTCTGAAAAACTGTTTTTT. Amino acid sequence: CASSLGLGRRSEKLFF.

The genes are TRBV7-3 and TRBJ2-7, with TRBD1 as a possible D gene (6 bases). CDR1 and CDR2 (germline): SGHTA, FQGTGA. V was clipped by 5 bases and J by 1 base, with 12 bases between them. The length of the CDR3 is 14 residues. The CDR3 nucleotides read TGTGCCAGCAGCCCCAGGGGAACTTCCTACGAGCAGTACTTC. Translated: CASSPRGTSYEQYF.

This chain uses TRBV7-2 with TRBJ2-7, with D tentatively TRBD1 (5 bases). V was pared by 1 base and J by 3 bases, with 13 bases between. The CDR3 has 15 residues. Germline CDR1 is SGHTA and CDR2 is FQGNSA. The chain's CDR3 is CASSLGFTTVYEQYF. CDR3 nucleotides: TGTGCCAGCAGCTTAGGATTTACGACAGTCTACGAGCAGTACTTC.

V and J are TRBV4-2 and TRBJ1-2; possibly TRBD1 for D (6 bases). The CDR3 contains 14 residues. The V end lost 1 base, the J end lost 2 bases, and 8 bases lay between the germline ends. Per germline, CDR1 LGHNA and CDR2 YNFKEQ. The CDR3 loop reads CASSQATGNYGYTF. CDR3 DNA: TGTGCCAGCAGCCAAGCGACAGGAAACTATGGCTACACCTTC.

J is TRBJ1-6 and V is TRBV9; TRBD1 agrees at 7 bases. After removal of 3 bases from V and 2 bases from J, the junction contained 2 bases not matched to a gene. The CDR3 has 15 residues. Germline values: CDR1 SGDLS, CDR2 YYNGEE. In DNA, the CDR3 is TGTGCCAGCAGCGCCGGGACAGCCTATAATTCACCCCTCCACTTT. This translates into CASSAGTAYNSPLHF.

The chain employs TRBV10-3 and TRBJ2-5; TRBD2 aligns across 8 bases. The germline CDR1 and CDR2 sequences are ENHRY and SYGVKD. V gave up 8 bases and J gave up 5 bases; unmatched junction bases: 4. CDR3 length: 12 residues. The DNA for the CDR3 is TGTGCCATCCGGGGGGGTTCGGAGACCCAGTACTTC. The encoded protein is CAIRGGSETQYF.

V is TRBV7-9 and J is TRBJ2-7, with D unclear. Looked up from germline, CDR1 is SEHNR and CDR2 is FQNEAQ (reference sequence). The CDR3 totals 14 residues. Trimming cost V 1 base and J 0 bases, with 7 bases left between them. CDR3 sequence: CASSLELPSYEQYF. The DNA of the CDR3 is TGTGCCAGCAGCTTAGAACTGCCCTCCTACGAGCAGTACTTC.